This TCR beta chain is drawn from a study of cytomegalovirus exposure and HLA in healthy donors. Study summary: Approximately 180 million T cells yielded more than 90 million unique TCR beta sequences, as an earlier analysis found. A data release that came early held some 79 million unique TCRs from HLA-typed donors.

Study findings and constraints: Cytomegalovirus-associated TCR beta chains were listed, numbering 150 to 200. TCR beta V segments were, for the most part, productive about 87% or about 30% of the time in an earlier analysis.

This PCR relied on a set of 60 Vbeta primers and 13 Jbeta primers. This table comes from immunoSEQ multiplex PCR, and its TCRdb copy is limited to in-frame clones, with some not included. The table has more than 110,000 clones, around 85% seen once. Concerning this clone itself: Its antigen is currently unknown. Germline and junction disagree at one end, which may indicate a read error.

This TCR derives from a man aged 35 to 55 in good health and CMV-seropositive. The sequenced sample was PBMCs.

CDR3 protein: CASSQRDFTNPGELFF. The DNA of the CDR3 is TGTGCCAGCAGCCAGCGGGACTTTACGAACCCCGGGGAGCTGTTTTTT. The chain is built from TRBV7-2 and TRBJ2-2; 7 nucleotides align to TRBD2. Germline V gene lookup returns CDR1 SGHTA and CDR2 FQGNSA. This CDR3 spans 16 amino acids.